This TCR beta chain was captured in a study of blood T cell repertoires in COVID-19. Study in general: Both acute and convalescent COVID-19 samples were obtained from the United States, Italy and Spain. PBMCs, B-cell-depleted T cells, or T cells were the source of the cDNA or gDNA that made up the material.

Original processing methods: Reference gene primer amplification in the assay estimated nucleated cell counts. Profiled with immunoSEQ multiplex PCR; TCRdb holds only in-frame clones, not every one. V and J calls and clone size follow that table, whereas D and trimming were derived from the DNA. The data show approximately 260,000 clones, roughly 88% seen once. Germline V CDR1 and CDR2: MGHRA, YSYEKL. V shed 0 bases and J shed 5 bases, with 13 bases lying between them. This CDR3 has 15 amino acids. Material for sequencing was peripheral blood. V is TRBV4-1 and J is TRBJ1-1, with D perhaps matching TRBD1 (5 bases). The source of this sequence is a woman between 40 and 55 years old who had recovered from COVID-19. DNA for the CDR3: TGCGCCAGCAGCCAAGATGGGGCGGGAAGGACTGAAGCTTTCTTT. Protein sequence: CASSQDGAGRTEAFF.